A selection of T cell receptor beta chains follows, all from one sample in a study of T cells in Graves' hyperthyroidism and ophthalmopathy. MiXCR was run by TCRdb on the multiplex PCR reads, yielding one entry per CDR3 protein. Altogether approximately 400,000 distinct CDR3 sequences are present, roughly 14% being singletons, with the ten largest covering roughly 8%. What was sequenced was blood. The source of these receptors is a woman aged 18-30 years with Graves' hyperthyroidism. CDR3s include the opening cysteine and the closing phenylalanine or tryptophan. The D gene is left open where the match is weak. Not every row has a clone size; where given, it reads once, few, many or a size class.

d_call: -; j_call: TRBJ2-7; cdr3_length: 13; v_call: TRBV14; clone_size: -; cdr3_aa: CASSQGFSYEQYF; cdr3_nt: TGTGCCAGCAGTCAGGGTTTCTCCTACGAGCAGTACTTC
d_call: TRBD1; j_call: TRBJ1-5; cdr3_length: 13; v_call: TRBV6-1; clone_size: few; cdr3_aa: CATGTEEHQPQHF; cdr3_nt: TGTGCCACCGGGACAGAGGAGCATCAGCCCCAGCATTTT
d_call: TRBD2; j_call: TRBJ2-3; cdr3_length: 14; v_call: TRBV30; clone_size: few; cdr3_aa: CAWAGGGGTDTQYF; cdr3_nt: TGTGCCTGGGCGGGGGGAGGCGGCACAGATACGCAGTATTTT
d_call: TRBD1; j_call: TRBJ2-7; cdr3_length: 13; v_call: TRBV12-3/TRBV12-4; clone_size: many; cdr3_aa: CASSFTTGNEQYF; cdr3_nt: TGTGCCAGCAGTTTCACGACAGGGAACGAGCAGTACTTC
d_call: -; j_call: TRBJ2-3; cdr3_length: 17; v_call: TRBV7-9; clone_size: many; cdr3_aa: CASSPPGGGRALDTQYF; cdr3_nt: TGTGCCAGCAGCCCCCCAGGGGGCGGGAGGGCCTTAGATACGCAGTATTTT
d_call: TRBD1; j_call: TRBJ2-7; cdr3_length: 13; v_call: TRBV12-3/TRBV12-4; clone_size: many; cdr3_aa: CASSFGQGARQYF; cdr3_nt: TGTGCCAGCAGTTTCGGACAGGGGGCGCGGCAGTACTTC
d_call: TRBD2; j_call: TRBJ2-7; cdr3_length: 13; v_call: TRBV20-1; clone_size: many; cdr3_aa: CSARETSDYEQYF; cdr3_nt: TGCAGTGCTAGAGAGACTAGCGACTACGAGCAGTACTTC
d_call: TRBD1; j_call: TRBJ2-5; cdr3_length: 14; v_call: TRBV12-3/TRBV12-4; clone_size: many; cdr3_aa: CASTTGDRRETQYF; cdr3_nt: TGTGCCAGCACTACAGGGGATAGGCGAGAGACCCAGTACTTC
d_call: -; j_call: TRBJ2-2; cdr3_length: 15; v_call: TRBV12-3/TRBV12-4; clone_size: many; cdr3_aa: CASSRQGANTGELFF; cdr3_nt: TGTGCCAGCAGCAGACAAGGCGCGAACACCGGGGAGCTGTTTTTT
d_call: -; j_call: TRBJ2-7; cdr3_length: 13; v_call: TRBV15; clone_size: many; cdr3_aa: CATSRDEGREQYF; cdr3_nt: TGTGCCACCAGCAGAGATGAAGGGCGAGAGCAGTACTTC
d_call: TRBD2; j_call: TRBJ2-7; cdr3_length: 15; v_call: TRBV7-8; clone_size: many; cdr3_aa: CASSLEVRREGEQYF; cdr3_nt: TGTGCCAGCAGCTTAGAGGTCCGGCGGGAGGGCGAGCAGTACTTC
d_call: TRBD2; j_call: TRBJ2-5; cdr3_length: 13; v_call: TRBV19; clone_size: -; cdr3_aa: CASTGGPVETQYF; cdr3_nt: TGTGCCAGTACGGGAGGGCCGGTAGAGACCCAGTACTTC
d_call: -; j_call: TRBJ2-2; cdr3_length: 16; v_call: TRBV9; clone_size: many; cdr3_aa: CASSAGGSGATGELFF; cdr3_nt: TGTGCCAGCAGCGCGGGGGGCTCGGGGGCCACCGGGGAGCTGTTTTTT
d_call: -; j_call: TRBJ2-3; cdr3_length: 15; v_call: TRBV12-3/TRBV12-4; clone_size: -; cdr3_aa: CASTRGGGGADTQYF; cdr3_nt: TGTGCCAGTACAAGAGGGGGGGGCGGGGCAGATACGCAGTATTTT
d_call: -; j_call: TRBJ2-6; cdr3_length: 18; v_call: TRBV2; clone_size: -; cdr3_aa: CASKALGYLSSGANVLTF; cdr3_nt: TGTGCCAGCAAGGCTCTGGGATACTTATCCTCTGGGGCCAACGTCCTGACTTTC
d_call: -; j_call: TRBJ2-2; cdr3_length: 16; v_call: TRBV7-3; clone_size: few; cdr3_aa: CASSHNGAGDTGELFF; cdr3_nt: TGTGCCAGCAGCCATAACGGGGCCGGGGACACCGGGGAGCTGTTTTTT
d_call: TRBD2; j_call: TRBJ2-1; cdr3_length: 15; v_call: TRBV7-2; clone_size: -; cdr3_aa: CASSSLAGGLGEQFF; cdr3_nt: TGTGCCAGCAGCTCTCTAGCGGGGGGGCTCGGTGAGCAGTTCTTC
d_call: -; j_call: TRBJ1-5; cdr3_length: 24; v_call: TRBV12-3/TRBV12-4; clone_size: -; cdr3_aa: CASSWSGADTQYFGPGGGNQPQHF; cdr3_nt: -
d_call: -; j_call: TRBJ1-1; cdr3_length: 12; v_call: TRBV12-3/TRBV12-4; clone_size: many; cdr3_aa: CASTLTDTEAFF; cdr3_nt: TGTGCCAGCACCCTGACAGACACTGAAGCTTTCTTT
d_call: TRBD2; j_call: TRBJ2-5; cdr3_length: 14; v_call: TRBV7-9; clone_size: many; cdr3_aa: CASSLVGGLETQYF; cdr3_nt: TGTGCCAGCAGCTTAGTCGGGGGGTTGGAGACCCAGTACTTC
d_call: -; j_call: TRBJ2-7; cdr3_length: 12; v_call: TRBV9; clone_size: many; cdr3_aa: CASSGQAGEQYF; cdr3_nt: TGTGCCAGCAGCGGACAGGCTGGCGAGCAGTACTTC
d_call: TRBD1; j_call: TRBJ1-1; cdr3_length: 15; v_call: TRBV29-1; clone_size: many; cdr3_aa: CSSGERTGPNTEAFF; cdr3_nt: TGCAGCTCCGGGGAGAGGACAGGGCCGAACACTGAAGCTTTCTTT
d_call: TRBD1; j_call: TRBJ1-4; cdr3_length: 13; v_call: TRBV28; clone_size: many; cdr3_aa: CASRGTGDEKLFF; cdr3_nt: TGTGCCAGCAGAGGGACAGGGGATGAAAAACTGTTTTTT
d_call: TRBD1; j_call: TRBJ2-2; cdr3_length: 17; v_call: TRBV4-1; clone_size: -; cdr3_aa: CASSQERQGANTGELFF; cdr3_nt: TGCGCCAGCAGCCAAGAGCGACAGGGGGCGAACACCGGGGAGCTGTTTTTT
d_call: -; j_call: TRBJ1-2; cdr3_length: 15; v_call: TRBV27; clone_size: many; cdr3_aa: CASSLSAGQGSGYTF; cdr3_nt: TGTGCCAGCAGTTTATCGGCTGGGCAGGGGAGCGGCTACACCTTC
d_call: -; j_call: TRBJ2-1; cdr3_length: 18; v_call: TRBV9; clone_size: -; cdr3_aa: CASSVGSGSLSSYNEQFF; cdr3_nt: TGTGCCAGCAGCGTAGGGTCGGGGAGTCTAAGCTCCTACAATGAGCAGTTCTTC
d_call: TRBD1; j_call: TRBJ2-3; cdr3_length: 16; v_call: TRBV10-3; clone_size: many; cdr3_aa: CAISYYRDRGTDTQYF; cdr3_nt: TGTGCCATCAGTTACTACCGGGACAGGGGAACAGATACGCAGTATTTT
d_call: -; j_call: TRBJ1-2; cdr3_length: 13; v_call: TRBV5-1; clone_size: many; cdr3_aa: CASTLNLDQGYTF; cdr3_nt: TGCGCCAGCACCCTCAACCTAGATCAGGGCTACACCTTC
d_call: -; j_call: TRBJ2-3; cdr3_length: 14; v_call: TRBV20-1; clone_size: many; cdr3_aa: CSARDNRGSYTQYF; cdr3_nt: TGCAGTGCTAGAGACAATAGAGGGTCCTATACGCAGTATTTT
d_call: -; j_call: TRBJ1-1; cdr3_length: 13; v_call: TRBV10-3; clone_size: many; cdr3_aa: CAITTGRNTEAFF; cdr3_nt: TGTGCCATCACCACAGGGCGGAACACTGAAGCTTTCTTT
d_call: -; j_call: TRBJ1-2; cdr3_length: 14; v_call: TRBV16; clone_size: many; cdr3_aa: CASSQSSQTGGYTF; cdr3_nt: TGTGCCAGCAGCCAATCGTCCCAGACCGGTGGCTACACCTTC
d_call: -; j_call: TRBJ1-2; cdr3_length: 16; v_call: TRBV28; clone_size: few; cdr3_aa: CASSLGTGPQLYGYTF; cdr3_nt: TGTGCCAGCAGTTTAGGAACAGGGCCCCAGCTCTATGGCTACACCTTC
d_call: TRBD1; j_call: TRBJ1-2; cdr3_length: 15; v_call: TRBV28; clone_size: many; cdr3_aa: CASSLWTGQAYGYTF; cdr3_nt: TGTGCCAGCAGTCTCTGGACAGGGCAGGCCTATGGCTACACCTTC
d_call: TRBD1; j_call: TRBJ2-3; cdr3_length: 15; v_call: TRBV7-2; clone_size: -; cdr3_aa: CASSLVPGGADTQYF; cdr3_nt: TGTGCCAGCAGCTTAGTCCCAGGGGGAGCAGATACGCAGTATTTT
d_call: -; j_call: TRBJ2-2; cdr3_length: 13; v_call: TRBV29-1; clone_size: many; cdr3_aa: CSVVGKNTGELFF; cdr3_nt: TGCAGCGTTGTGGGGAAGAACACCGGGGAGCTGTTTTTT